Reported below is one T cell receptor (beta chain). Its antigen is not identified. This sample is part of a study of cytomegalovirus exposure and HLA in healthy donors. Study observations and caveats: After further analysis at a later stage, around 17,000 TCR beta sequences were associated with HLA alleles at 0.05 false discovery rate.

V lost 6 bases, J lost 5 bases, and 3 bases stayed unmatched. CDR1 and CDR2 (germline): LNHDA, SQIVND (reference sequence). The CDR3 loop spans 13 amino acids. The PCR made use of 60 Vbeta and 13 Jbeta primers. The method was immunoSEQ multiplex PCR; TCRdb's version includes in-frame clones alone and lacks a portion of them. The sample has 150,000 to 200,000 clones, around three quarters seen once. This receptor was identified in a man aged 40-50 years in good health and CMV-seronegative. V gene TRBV19 combines with J gene TRBJ2-2, with 7 bases fitting TRBD1. Sample: PBMCs. The CDR3 DNA follows: TGTGCCAGTAGAACAGGGGCAACCGGGGAGCTGTTTTTT. Translated, it gives CASRTGATGELFF.